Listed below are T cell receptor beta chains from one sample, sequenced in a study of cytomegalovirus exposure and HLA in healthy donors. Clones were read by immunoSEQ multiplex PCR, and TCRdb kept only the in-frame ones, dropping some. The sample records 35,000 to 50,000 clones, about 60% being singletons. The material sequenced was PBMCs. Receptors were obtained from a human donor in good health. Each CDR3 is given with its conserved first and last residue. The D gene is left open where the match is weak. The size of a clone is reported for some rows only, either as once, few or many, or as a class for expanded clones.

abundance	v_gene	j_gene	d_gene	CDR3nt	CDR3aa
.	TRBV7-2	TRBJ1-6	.	TGTGCCAGCAGCTTCATGGAGACCCGTTCACCCCTCCACTTT	CASSFMETRSPLHF
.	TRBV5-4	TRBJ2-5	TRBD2	TGTGCCAGCAGCTTGCGTCGCGGGGGGCCCCCTATCCAGTACTTC	CASSLRRGGPPIQYF
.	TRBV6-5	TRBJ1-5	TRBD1	TGTGCCAGCAGTTACCGGACAGGGGATCAGCCCCAGCATTTT	CASSYRTGDQPQHF
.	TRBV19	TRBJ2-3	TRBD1	TGTGCCACCACGGACAGGGGGAGCACAGATACGCAGTATTTT	CATTDRGSTDTQYF
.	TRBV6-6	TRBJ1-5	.	TGTGCCAGCACCTCAACCAAACAGGGTCCTCAGCCCCAGCATTTT	CASTSTKQGPQPQHF
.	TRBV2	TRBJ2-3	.	TGTGCCAGCAGTCCGTCAGGATTAGGTGGGGATACGCAGTATTTT	CASSPSGLGGDTQYF
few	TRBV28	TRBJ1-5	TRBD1	TGTGCCAGCAGTTTAGGCCGGACAGGGTTTCAGCCCCAGCATTTT	CASSLGRTGFQPQHF
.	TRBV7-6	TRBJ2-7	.	TGTGCCAGCAGCTTAGGGACCTCGAGCGGCGAGCAGTACTTC	CASSLGTSSGEQYF
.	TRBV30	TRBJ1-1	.	TGTGCCTGGAGCGAACAGAGCTACACTGAAGCTTTCTTT	CAWSEQSYTEAFF
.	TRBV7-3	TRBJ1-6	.	TGTGCCAGCAGCTTAAACAGACTAGGAAATTCACCCCTCCACTTT	CASSLNRLGNSPLHF
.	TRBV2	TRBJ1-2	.	TGTGCCAGCAGAGAGACGGGAAACTATGGCTACACCTTC	CASRETGNYGYTF
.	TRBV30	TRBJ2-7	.	TGTGCCTGGAGCAGAGACAGGACGTACGAGCAGTACTTC	CAWSRDRTYEQYF
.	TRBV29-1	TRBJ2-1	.	TGCAGCGTTCGGGTGAATGAGCAGTTCTTC	CSVRVNEQFF
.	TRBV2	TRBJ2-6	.	TGTGCCAGCAGCCGACTCCGGTCGGACGTCCTGACTTTC	CASSRLRSDVLTF
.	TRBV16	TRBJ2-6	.	TGTGCCAGCAGCCAATCGTCAGGGTTCGGGGCCAACGTCCTGACTTTC	CASSQSSGFGANVLTF
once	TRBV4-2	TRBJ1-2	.	TGTGCCAGCAGCCAAGTGCCAGACTATGGCTACACCTTC	CASSQVPDYGYTF
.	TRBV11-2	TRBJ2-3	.	TGTGCCAGCAGTAAGGACCGGGGGGCGGGGGCAGATACGCAGTATTTT	CASSKDRGAGADTQYF
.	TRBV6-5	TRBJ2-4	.	TGTGCCAGCAGTTACAGGGGCAGCCAGTACTTC	CASSYRGSQYF
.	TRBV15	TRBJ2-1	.	TGTGCCACCAGCAGTGACGGGGGGCCCTACAATGAGCAGTTCTTC	CATSSDGGPYNEQFF
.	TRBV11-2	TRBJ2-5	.	TGTGCCAGCAGCTTATTACTAGGAAAGGCCCAGTACTTC	CASSLLLGKAQYF
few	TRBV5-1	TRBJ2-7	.	TGCGCCAGCAGCCCCCAGGGCCTCTCCTACGAGCAGTACTTC	CASSPQGLSYEQYF
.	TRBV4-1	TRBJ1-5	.	TGCGCCAGCAGCCGAGGTTTTCAGGGGCTTGCTCAGCCCCAGCATTTT	CASSRGFQGLAQPQHF
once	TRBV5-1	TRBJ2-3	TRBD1	TGCGCCAGCAGCTCGGGACAGGGGCCGCGTGTAACGCAGTATTTT	CASSSGQGPRVTQYF
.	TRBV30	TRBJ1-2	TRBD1	TGTGCCTGGAGTACAGGGGGTTGGGGCTATGGCTACACCTTC	CAWSTGGWGYGYTF
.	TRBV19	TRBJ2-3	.	TGTGCCAGTAGTATATCGGGGGACACAGATACGCAGTATTTT	CASSISGDTDTQYF
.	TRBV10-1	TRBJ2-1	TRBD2	TGCGCCAGCAGTGGTGGGATAGCGGGGGTCATCAATGAGCAGTTCTTC	CASSGGIAGVINEQFF
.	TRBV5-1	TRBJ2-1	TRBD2	TGCGCCAGCAGCTTCACTAGCGGGGGGGCCCAATCCTACAATGAGCAGTTCTTC	CASSFTSGGAQSYNEQFF
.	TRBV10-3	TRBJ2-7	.	TGTGCCATCAGTGAGAGGGGGAAGAGCGGGACATACGAGCAGTACTTC	CAISERGKSGTYEQYF
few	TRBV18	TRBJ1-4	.	TGTGCCAGCTCACCATCAACAACTAATGAAAAACTGTTTTTT	CASSPSTTNEKLFF
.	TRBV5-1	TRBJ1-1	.	TGCGCCAGCAGCCGTGGGGCAATCGGGAGGGGAACTGAAGCTTTCTTT	CASSRGAIGRGTEAFF
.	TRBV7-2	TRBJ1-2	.	TGTGCCAGCACCCTTAGCTCCCCACAGGGCAACTATGGCTACACCTTC	CASTLSSPQGNYGYTF
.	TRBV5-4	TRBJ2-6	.	TGTGCCAGCAGCTTCGTCCCGAGGGCGCTGGTAGGCAACGTCCTGACTTTC	CASSFVPRALVGNVLTF
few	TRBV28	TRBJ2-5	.	TGTGCCAGCAGTTTTCCCCTAGCGCAACCCTACCAAGAGACCCAGTACTTC	CASSFPLAQPYQETQYF
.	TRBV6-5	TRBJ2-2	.	TGTGCCAGCAGCTATAATACCGGGGAGCTGTTTTTT	CASSYNTGELFF